The 14 T cell receptor beta chains below were found in one sample sequenced in a study of T cell responses to AZD1222 COVID-19 vaccine. The table came from immunoSEQ multiplex PCR; TCRdb's copy has only in-frame clones and leaves some out. This table holds about 77,000 clones, around 90% found once. The specimen comprised peripheral blood, sampled 28 days after the second AZD1222 dose. Receptors were obtained from an adult who received the AZD1222 COVID-19 vaccine.

This chain uses TRBV6-1 with TRBJ1-5; D unresolved. This CDR3 is 15 amino acids long. CDR1 is MNHNS, CDR2 SASEGT, per germline. V shed 2 bases and J shed 6 bases, with 14 bases lying between them. The CDR3 here is CASSEPAGTGQPQHF. Here the CDR3 DNA reads TGTGCCAGCAGTGAACCGGCGGGTACTGGTCAGCCCCAGCATTTT.

The gene calls are TRBV27 and TRBJ2-1, with 7 bases aligning to TRBD2. Germline V gene sequence: CDR1 MNHEY, CDR2 SMNVEV (reference sequence). The CDR3 runs 15 residues. V was clipped by 2 bases and J by 9 bases; unmatched bases: 10. CDR3 coding DNA: TGTGCCAGCAGTTTAGCGGGAGCCCAGGGCACTGAGCAGTTCTTC. Its protein is CASSLAGAQGTEQFF.

The chain has TRBV6-5 and TRBJ1-2; D ambiguous. The germline V gene has CDR1 MNHEY and CDR2 SVGAGI. V dropped 6 bases and J dropped 4 bases, with 12 bases sitting between them. CDR3 length: 13 residues. The CDR3 DNA reads TGTGCCAGCAGAAGGGATACGCCCTATGGCTACACCTTC. The encoded protein is CASRRDTPYGYTF.

The gene calls are TRBV12-3 or TRBV12-4 and TRBJ2-7; TRBD2 matches 13 bases. V was clipped by 9 bases and J by 6 bases; unmatched bases: 5. The CDR3 is made up of 13 amino acids. CDR3 nucleotide sequence: TGTGCCAGTACTAGCGGGAGGGCGGCCGAGCAGTACTTC. Residues: CASTSGRAAEQYF.

This clone was counted a few times. CDR3 in amino acids: CASSPDSGGQNQETQYF. CDR3 coding DNA: TGTGCCAGCAGCCCTGACTCGGGGGGACAGAACCAAGAGACCCAGTACTTC. V and J are TRBV7-7 and TRBJ2-5; D possibly matches TRBD1 or TRBD2 (7 bases each). The V gene lost 5 bases and the J gene lost 0 bases, with 19 bases spanning the gap. The CDR3 covers 17 residues. Germline CDR1 and CDR2: SSHAT and FNYEAQ (reference sequence).

The rearrangement joins TRBV28 to TRBJ1-2, with a possible D match to TRBD1 (6 bases). The CDR3 sequence is 13 residues long. V lost 2 bases and J 7 bases, leaving 11 bases between the germline ends. CDR1 is MDHEN and CDR2 is SYDVKM in the germline V gene. The CDR3 spells CASSLNRVLGYTF. As DNA, the CDR3 is TGTGCCAGCAGTTTAAACAGGGTGCTTGGCTACACCTTC.

The genes are TRBV7-9 and TRBJ1-2; D may be TRBD1 (5 bases). Trimming left V 6 bases short and J 1 base short, with 9 bases between. The CDR3 has 13 amino acids. Germline values: CDR1 SEHNR, CDR2 FQNEAQ (reference sequence). This CDR3 is CASSRDGNYGYTF. The CDR3 DNA reads as TGTGCCAGCAGTCGGGACGGTAACTATGGCTACACCTTC.

This clone was recorded only once. The gene calls are TRBV24-1 and TRBJ1-4; 8 bases line up with TRBD1. The CDR3 has 16 amino acids. Looked up from germline, CDR1 is KGHDR and CDR2 is SFDVKD. Trimming removed 6 bases from V and 2 bases from J; junction bases left unmatched: 7. CDR3 loop: CATSSQGEGTNEKLFF. CDR3 coding DNA: TGTGCCACCAGTTCACAGGGGGAAGGGACTAATGAAAAACTGTTTTTT.

This chain joins TRBV27 and TRBJ2-3; D unclear. The CDR3 runs 14 residues. The V end lost 6 bases, the J end lost 4 bases, and 14 bases lay between the germline ends. Per germline, CDR1 MNHEY and CDR2 SMNVEV (reference sequence). Here the CDR3 reads CASSASPSADTQYF. CDR3 DNA sequence: TGTGCCAGCAGCGCCAGTCCTTCGGCAGATACGCAGTATTTT.

V usage is TRBV3-1 (or the pseudogene TRBV3-2) and J usage is TRBJ2-3; 8 nucleotides align to TRBD2. Germline V gene lookup returns CDR1 LGHDT and CDR2 YNNKEL (reference sequence). The CDR3 loop spans 15 amino acids. The V and J ends lost 4 bases and 1 base, in that order; junction bases with no gene match: 4. The CDR3 loop reads CASSLGLDRTDTQYF. The CDR3 DNA is TGTGCCAGCAGCCTGGGACTAGACCGCACAGATACGCAGTATTTT.

This clone was detected once. The rearrangement uses TRBV4-3 and TRBJ2-1; 10 nucleotides agree with TRBD1. The V and J ends lost 0 bases and 7 bases, in that order; junction bases with no gene match: 9. The CDR3 totals 17 residues. The germline gives CDR1 LGHNA, CDR2 YSLEER. The CDR3 DNA sequence: TGCGCCAGCAGCCAAGATGGGGGGACAGGGGATTTTAATGAGCAGTTCTTC. Translation gives CASSQDGGTGDFNEQFF.

The chain has TRBV6-5 and TRBJ1-2, with D unclear. V was trimmed by 6 bases and J by 4 bases, leaving 12 bases between them. This CDR3 is 13 amino acids long. Germline V gene lookup returns CDR1 MNHEY and CDR2 SVGAGI. This CDR3 reads CASRGRGIYGYTF. The CDR3 DNA reads TGTGCCAGCAGAGGACGAGGGATCTATGGCTACACCTTC.

The chain uses TRBV25-1 and TRBJ1-1; no definite D call. Trimming shortened V by 6 bases and J by 6 bases, and 14 bases separated the two germline ends. CDR3 length: 13 amino acids. Germline loops: CDR1 MGHDK, CDR2 SYGVNS. CDR3 coding DNA: TGTGCCAGCAGGGACCCACTTGTCGCTGAAGCTTTCTTT. It encodes CASRDPLVAEAFF.

The V gene is TRBV27, the J gene TRBJ1-1; 7 nucleotides match TRBD1. V shed 5 bases, J shed 1 base, and the junction held 4 bases outside the gene matches. This CDR3 is 14 amino acids long. Germline assignment: CDR1 MNHEY and CDR2 SMNVEV (reference sequence). CDR3 amino acids: CASSGGGPNTEAFF. The CDR3 DNA is TGTGCCAGCAGTGGAGGGGGCCCGAACACTGAAGCTTTCTTT.